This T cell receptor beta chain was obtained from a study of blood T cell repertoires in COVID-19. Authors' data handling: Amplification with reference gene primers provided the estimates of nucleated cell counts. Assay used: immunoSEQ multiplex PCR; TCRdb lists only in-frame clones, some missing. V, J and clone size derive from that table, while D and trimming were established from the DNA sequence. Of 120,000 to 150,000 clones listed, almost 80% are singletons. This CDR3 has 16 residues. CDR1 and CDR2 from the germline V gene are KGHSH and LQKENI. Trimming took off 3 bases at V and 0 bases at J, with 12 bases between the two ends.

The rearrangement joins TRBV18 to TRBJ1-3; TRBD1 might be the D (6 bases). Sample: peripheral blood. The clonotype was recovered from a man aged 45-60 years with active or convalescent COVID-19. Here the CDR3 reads CASSPRQVISGNTIYF. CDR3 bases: TGTGCCAGCTCACCTAGACAGGTCATCTCTGGAAACACCATATATTTT.